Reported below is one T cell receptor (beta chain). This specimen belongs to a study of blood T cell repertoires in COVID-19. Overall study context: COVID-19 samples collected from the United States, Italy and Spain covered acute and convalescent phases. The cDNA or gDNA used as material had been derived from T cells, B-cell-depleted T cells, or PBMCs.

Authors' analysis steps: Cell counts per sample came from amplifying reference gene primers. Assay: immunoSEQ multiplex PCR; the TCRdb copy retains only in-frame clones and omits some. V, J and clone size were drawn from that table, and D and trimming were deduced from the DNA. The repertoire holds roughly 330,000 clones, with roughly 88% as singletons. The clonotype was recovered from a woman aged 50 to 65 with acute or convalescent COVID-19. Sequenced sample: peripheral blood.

CDR3 residues: CASSYSHLAGGPYNEQFF. The DNA of the CDR3 is TGTGCCAGCAGTTACTCGCACCTAGCGGGAGGACCCTACAATGAGCAGTTCTTC. This chain connects TRBV6-2 or TRBV6-3 to TRBJ2-1, with 11 bases lining up with TRBD2. Germline CDR1 reads MNHEY; CDR2 reads SVGEGT. The CDR3 covers 18 residues. Losses at the gene ends were 0 bases for V and 2 bases for J; bases not matched to a gene: 6.